What follows are 5 T cell receptor beta chains derived from one specimen sequenced in a study of T cells after yellow fever vaccination (dated by TCRdb to between 2019 and 2020). This specimen's treatment or condition label, per the study, means: live attenuated yellow fever vaccine strain. The library relied on 5' RACE. The sequencing machine was an Illumina HiSeq 2500. In TCRdb, the public reads were trimmed at Q25 with fastp and aligned with MiXCR, with productive beta chains retained. Each CDR3 protein appears once, grouped with its most common genes and DNA. The sample includes about 340,000 distinct CDR3 sequences, with about 9.5% observed a single time. The top ten clonotypes cover approximately 19% of the sample. The sample was PBMCs, taken on the day of the first yellow fever vaccination. The receptor source for this set is a man between 18 and 35 years old who received the YFV17D yellow fever vaccine.

This clonotype was detected ten times or more. This chain joins TRBV5-1 and TRBJ1-1; 9 bases are a match to TRBD1. Unmatched junction bases numbered 9, after V lost 0 bases and J lost 6 bases. This CDR3 has 16 amino acids. Germline assignment: CDR1 SGHRS and CDR2 YFSETQ. This CDR3 is CASSLADPGQGAEAFF. CDR3 DNA sequence: TGCGCCAGCAGCTTGGCGGACCCGGGACAGGGCGCTGAAGCTTTCTTT.

This chain connects TRBV12-5 to TRBJ2-7, with 8 nucleotides matching TRBD1. Trimming took 0 bases from V and 2 from J; bases not matched to a gene: 6. The CDR3 contains 16 residues. Germline V lookup: CDR1 LGHNT, CDR2 FRNRAP. The CDR3 DNA reads TGTGCTAGTGGTTTGGTAATCGGACAGGGTCCCTACGAGCAGTACTTC. It yields the protein CASGLVIGQGPYEQYF.

This clonotype has a handful of counts. The rearrangement uses TRBV29-1 and TRBJ2-2; tentatively, D is TRBD1 (5 bases). V gave up 3 bases and J gave up 2 bases, with 10 bases separating them. The CDR3 sequence is 14 residues long. Germline V gene data show CDR1 as SQVTM and CDR2 as ANQGSEA. CDR3 region: CSVDMGLNTGELFF. In DNA, the CDR3 is TGCAGCGTTGATATGGGGCTCAACACCGGGGAGCTGTTTTTT.

Only a few counts were recorded for this clonotype. This chain joins TRBV10-3 and TRBJ2-3; maybe TRBD2 (5 bases). The CDR3 totals 12 residues. From germline, CDR1 is ENHRY and CDR2 SYGVKD. Between the trimmed V and J ends, which lost 3 bases and 9 bases, there was a span of 10 bases. The CDR3 reads CAISDHSGTQYF. CDR3 DNA sequence: TGTGCCATCAGTGATCACAGCGGAACGCAGTATTTT.

The sample holds a few counts of this clonotype. The V and J genes are TRBV5-1 and TRBJ2-3; TRBD1 matches at 9 bases. V was clipped by 0 bases and J by 3 bases; unmatched bases: 2. The CDR3 is made up of 15 amino acids. Germline V gene sequence: CDR1 SGHRS, CDR2 YFSETQ. The CDR3 spells CASSLGTGVTDTQYF. The CDR3 nucleotides are TGCGCCAGCAGCTTGGGGACAGGGGTAACAGATACGCAGTATTTT.